These 14 T cell receptor beta chains came from one sample sequenced in a study of blood T cell repertoires in COVID-19 (dated by TCRdb to about 2020). Library method: the immunoSEQ multiplex PCR assay. TCRdb took over this immuneACCESS table, retaining in-frame rearrangements with V and J assigned. Such tables are incomplete; in checked studies, under half of the missing clones stem from an unresolved V gene, and the remainder is unexplained. This sample has tens of thousands of clones in its table, and around 90% of those were observed once. The ten largest account for under 3% of the sample. Sequenced sample: peripheral blood. Receptors were obtained from a man between 60 and 75 years old with acute or convalescent COVID-19.

This sequence joins TRBV5-6 and TRBJ2-5; 9 bases are shared with TRBD1. J lost 3 bases, V lost 3 bases, and 3 bases had no gene match. The CDR3 length is 14 residues. Per the germline V gene, CDR1 is SGHDT and CDR2 is YYEEEE. The DNA for the CDR3 is TGTGCCAGCAGCTACCGGACAGGGGAAGAGACCCAGTACTTC. Its protein product is CASSYRTGEETQYF.

Here the CDR3 DNA reads TGTGCCAGCAGCTTTTATGAGGGAGCCGGAAACACCATATATTTT. Its translation is CASSFYEGAGNTIYF. The V and J genes are TRBV5-6 and TRBJ1-3; D is unclear. The germline V and J ends were trimmed by 2 bases and 4 bases, with 13 bases remaining between them. The CDR3 is 15 amino acids. Per the germline V gene, CDR1 is SGHDT and CDR2 is YYEEEE.

J is TRBJ2-3 and V is TRBV4-1; perhaps TRBD2 as D (6 bases). Looked up from germline, CDR1 is MGHRA and CDR2 is YSYEKL. The V and J ends lost 3 bases and 4 bases respectively, with 14 bases between them. The CDR3 contains 15 residues. CDR3 region: CASSQSGLRADTQYF. The CDR3, as DNA: TGCGCCAGCAGCCAGTCGGGACTCCGCGCAGATACGCAGTATTTT.

The rearrangement uses TRBV7-2 and TRBJ1-2; 8 nucleotides agree with TRBD1. J gave up 3 bases and V 4 bases, and 1 base lay outside the gene matches. This CDR3 spans 13 amino acids. The germline V gene encodes CDR1 SGHTA and CDR2 FQGNSA. CDR3 sequence reads: CASSSTGDYGYTF. DNA for the CDR3: TGTGCCAGCAGCTCGACAGGGGACTATGGCTACACCTTC.

The gene calls are TRBV4-1 and TRBJ1-5; 7 nucleotides agree with TRBD1. The CDR3 length is 15 residues. Per the germline V gene, CDR1 is MGHRA and CDR2 is YSYEKL. Germline trimming cut 1 base from V and 4 bases from J; bases unmatched to any gene: 4. DNA of the CDR3: TGCGCCAGCAGCCAAGCGGGACAGATAAATCAGCCCCAGCATTTT. Translated: CASSQAGQINQPQHF.

The J gene is TRBJ1-5, the V gene TRBV24-1; D is perhaps TRBD1 (6 bases). CDR1 and CDR2 from the germline V gene are KGHDR and SFDVKD. This CDR3 region has 15 residues. The germline V and J ends were trimmed by 7 bases and 1 base, with 13 bases remaining between them. The CDR3 nucleotides are TGTGCCACCAGGTACGGGGACACAAGCAATCAGCCCCAGCATTTT. Translation gives CATRYGDTSNQPQHF.

The V call is TRBV6-4, the J call TRBJ2-1; 8 nucleotides align to TRBD2. Trimming at V came to 0 bases and at J to 2 bases, leaving 3 bases not matched to a gene. Germline CDR1 MRHNA, CDR2 SNTAGT. The CDR3 totals 16 residues. The CDR3 loop reads CASSDSSGGTYNEQFF. CDR3 DNA: TGTGCCAGCAGTGACTCGAGCGGGGGCACCTACAATGAGCAGTTCTTC.

This clone turned up a few times. This chain joins TRBV5-1 and TRBJ2-5; 7 positions agree with TRBD1. The CDR3 is made up of 17 amino acids. The junction had 13 bases not matched to a gene; V was cut back by 0 bases and J by 5 bases. Germline V CDR1 and CDR2: SGHRS, YFSETQ. CDR3 DNA sequence: TGCGCCAGCAGCTTGGTGGGACAGCGTCAATACCTGGAGACCCAGTACTTC. Translation gives CASSLVGQRQYLETQYF.

The V and J genes are TRBV7-6 and TRBJ2-2; 11 bases are shared with TRBD2. The germline CDR1 and CDR2 sequences are SGHVS and FNYEAQ. With V trimmed by 1 base and J by 6 bases, 16 bases remained unmatched. The CDR3 loop spans 20 amino acids. CDR3 in amino acids: CASSLGALTSGISGAGELFF. CDR3 DNA: TGTGCCAGCAGCTTAGGGGCCTTGACTAGCGGGATCTCTGGAGCCGGGGAGCTGTTTTTT.

This clone has only one observation. The rearrangement joins TRBV5-5 to TRBJ1-4; 8 bases are a match to TRBD1. This CDR3 has 17 residues. Germline V gene sequence: CDR1 SGHKS, CDR2 YYEKEE (reference sequence). The V and J ends lost 3 bases and 0 bases, in that order; junction bases with no gene match: 7. The CDR3 is CASSWGTGSSTNEKLFF. CDR3 coding DNA: TGTGCCAGCAGCTGGGGGACAGGAAGTTCAACTAATGAAAAACTGTTTTTT.

The rearrangement links TRBV19 to TRBJ1-4, with D hard to call. Trimming left V 3 bases short and J 6 bases short, with 11 bases between. The germline gives CDR1 LNHDA, CDR2 SQIVND (reference sequence). This CDR3 is 14 amino acids long. The CDR3 here is CASSMSSRDEKLFF. The DNA for the CDR3 is TGTGCCAGTAGTATGTCCTCCCGAGATGAAAAACTGTTTTTT.

J is TRBJ1-6 and V is TRBV6-6; the match to TRBD1 covers 8 bases. Per germline, CDR1 MNHNY and CDR2 SVGAGI (reference sequence). Trimming cost V 7 bases and J 7 bases; bases outside gene matches: 6. The CDR3 totals 14 residues. This CDR3 reads CASTLTGANSPLHF. The CDR3 DNA follows: TGTGCCAGCACCCTGACAGGGGCCAATTCACCCCTCCACTTT.

This clone has just a few counts. V is TRBV15 and J is TRBJ2-7; D is possibly TRBD1 (5 bases). CDR3 size: 13 residues. V was trimmed by 0 bases and J by 4 bases, leaving 7 bases between them. Per the germline V gene, CDR1 is LNHNV and CDR2 is YYDKDF (reference sequence). The chain's CDR3 is CATSRDQGYEQYF. As DNA, the CDR3 is TGTGCCACCAGCAGAGATCAGGGATACGAGCAGTACTTC.

The gene calls are TRBV28 and TRBJ1-4; 12 nucleotides match TRBD1. V lost 2 bases and J lost 8; bases outside the gene matches: 3. The CDR3 runs 15 residues. Germline-derived CDR1 and CDR2 are MDHEN and SYDVKM. CDR3 DNA sequence: TGTGCCAGCAGTTTAGGGACAGGGGGCGGGGAAAAACTGTTTTTT. Protein: CASSLGTGGGEKLFF.